This T cell receptor (beta chain) was sequenced in a study of beta chain features in type 1 diabetes (dated by TCRdb to the late 2010s). About the study as a whole: No differences in mean age, gender distribution, total cell number or subset yield were found between patients and healthy donors. Regulatory and stem cell-like memory subsets were isolated from only 8 patients and about eight healthy donors, whereas naive and central memory subsets came from all 30 or so donors. In the study, recently diagnosed type 1 diabetes patients and matched healthy donors were compared on the TCRB repertoires of their sorted circulating CD4+ T cell subsets. A total of roughly 98,000,000 sorted cells were examined across all samples, and RNA yield correlated strongly with the number of cells per subset. Points the paper makes about the study in general: PCR may preferentially amplify shorter templates, but because patient and control samples were amplified and corrected together, any resulting skew would affect both groups equally. In all four CD4+ subsets, TCRB CDR3 length was moderately but significantly shorter in type 1 diabetes patients. Patients with type 1 diabetes made fewer insertions and deleted more nucleotides at VDJ recombination sites, implying thymic rearrangement abnormalities. Because cDNA was sequenced instead of genomic DNA, highly expressing activated cells could be over-represented, though the groups showed no difference in activation or CD3 levels. HLA sub-analyses involved small numbers of individuals, so any influence of HLA type on TCRB rearrangement remained unresolved. Naive, central memory and regulatory TCRB repertoires appeared to be more similar among patients than among healthy donors.

From each donor, a single peripheral blood sample of around 120 mL on average was drawn into heparinised tubes. Using a panel that included CD45RO, CCR7, CD25, CD127, CD95 and CD27, naive, central memory, regulatory and stem cell-like memory CD4+ T cells were sorted on a BD FACSAria II. All sorted populations exceeded 95% purity. PBMCs were separated immediately by Lymphoprep density gradient centrifugation and were stained directly, without being cultured. Samples were stained and sorted in pairs, with one healthy donor and one patient per experiment, so that batch effects were minimized. Note on this clone: No cognate antigen has been identified for it. One base away there is no much larger clone; base qualities are not given.

Measured from the cysteine to the phenylalanine, the CDR3 is 15 residues long. The retained sequence is limited to the CDR3, 45 bases, with the frame set at the first base. Via the germline V gene (reference sequence), CDR1 is SEHNR and CDR2 FQNEAQ. Clipping removes 0 bases from V and 2 bases from J, with 1 as the unmatched junction base count. The entire isolated RNA was reverse transcribed using the High Capacity cDNA Reverse Transcription Kit, and thus expressed TCRB transcripts were sequenced. Naive, central memory and regulatory T cell samples underwent deep immunoSEQ sequencing, averaging around 3.7 million total reads per sample. Sorted cells were lysed in RLT buffer and RNA was extracted with DNase-treated RNeasy Micro or Mini kits, depending on cell number. Each cell subset was processed separately to prevent cross-contamination, with patient and healthy donor samples processed together. The immunoSEQ multiplex PCR was used to amplify TCRB sequences from cDNA, yielding 87-bp fragments that span the CDR3 region. Sequencing of the amplicons was done on the Illumina HiSeq platform. The original methods were these. PCR bias was corrected computationally using synthetic template baselines, and reads within Hamming distance 2 were collapsed, with unmergeable singletons discarded. Reads were aligned against IMGT so that V, D and J genes, CDR3 length and insertions or deletions at six rearrangement sites could be assigned. Within each subset, clonotype counts were normalized to the number of sorted cells before true diversity and Gini coefficients were calculated with the tcR R package. Repertoire sharing was quantified using the overlap coefficient calculated on TCRB nucleotide sequences. In its TCRdb copy, this immuneACCESS table keeps in-frame sequences only and misses some clones. Where compared with another copy, unresolved V genes explain less than half of these, and the others have no known cause. V, J and clone size are those of that table, while D and trimming were read from the DNA. The sample yields approximately 44,000 clones; around 50% were counted once. The ten top clones hold approximately 2% of the sample.

The rearrangement combines TRBV7-9 with TRBJ2-3, and 8 junctional nucleotides match TRBD2. The receptor comes from a woman under 30 in good health. Sequenced input: Tregs from blood. Per the publication, the cell subset or site label means: regulatory CD4+ T cells. In nucleotide form, the sequence is TGTGCCAGCAGCTTAGCTAGCGGGATCACAGATACGCAGTATTTT. Its amino acids are CASSLASGITDTQYF.